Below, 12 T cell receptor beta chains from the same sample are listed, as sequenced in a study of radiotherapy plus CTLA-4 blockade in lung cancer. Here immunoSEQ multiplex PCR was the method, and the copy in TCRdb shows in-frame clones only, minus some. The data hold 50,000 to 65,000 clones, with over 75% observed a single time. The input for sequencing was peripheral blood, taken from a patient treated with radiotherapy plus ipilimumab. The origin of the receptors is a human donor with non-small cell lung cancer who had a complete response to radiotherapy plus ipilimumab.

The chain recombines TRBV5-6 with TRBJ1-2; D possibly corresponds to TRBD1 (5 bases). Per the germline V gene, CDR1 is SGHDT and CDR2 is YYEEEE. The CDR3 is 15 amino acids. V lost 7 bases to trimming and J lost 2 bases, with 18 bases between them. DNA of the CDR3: TGTGCCAGCCGAGATGGACGGGGACTCAACTATGGCTACACCTTC. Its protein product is CASRDGRGLNYGYTF. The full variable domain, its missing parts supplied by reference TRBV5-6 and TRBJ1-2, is DAGVTQSPTHLIKTRGQQVTLRCSPKSGHDTVSWYQQALGQGPQFIFQYYEEEERQRGNFPDRFSGHQFPNYSSELNVNALLLGDSALYLCASRDGRGLNYGYTFGSGTRLTVV.

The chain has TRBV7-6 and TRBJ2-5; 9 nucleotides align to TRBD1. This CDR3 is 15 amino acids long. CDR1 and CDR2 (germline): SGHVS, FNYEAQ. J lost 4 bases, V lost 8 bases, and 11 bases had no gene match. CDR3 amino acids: CASGGLGQGGETQYF. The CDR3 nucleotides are TGTGCCAGCGGAGGATTGGGACAGGGCGGAGAGACCCAGTACTTC.

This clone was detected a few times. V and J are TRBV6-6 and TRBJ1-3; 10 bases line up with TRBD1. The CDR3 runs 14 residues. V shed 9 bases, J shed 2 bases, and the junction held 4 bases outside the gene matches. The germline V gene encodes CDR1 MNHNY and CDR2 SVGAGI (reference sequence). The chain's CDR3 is CASQTGGTGNTIYF. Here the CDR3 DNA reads TGTGCCAGTCAGACAGGGGGCACTGGAAACACCATATATTTT.

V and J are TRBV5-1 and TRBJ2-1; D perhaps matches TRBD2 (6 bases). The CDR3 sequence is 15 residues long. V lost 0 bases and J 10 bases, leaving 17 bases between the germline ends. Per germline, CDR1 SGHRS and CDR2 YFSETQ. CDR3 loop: CASSLEGDWLREQFF. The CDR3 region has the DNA TGCGCCAGCAGCTTGGAAGGGGACTGGCTTCGGGAGCAGTTCTTC. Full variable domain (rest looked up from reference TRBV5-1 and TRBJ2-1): KAGVTQTPRYLIKTRGQQVTLSCSPISGHRSVSWYQQTPGQGLQFLFEYFSETQRNKGNFPGRFSGRQFSNSRSEMNVSTLELGDSALYLCASSLEGDWLREQFFGPGTRLTVL.

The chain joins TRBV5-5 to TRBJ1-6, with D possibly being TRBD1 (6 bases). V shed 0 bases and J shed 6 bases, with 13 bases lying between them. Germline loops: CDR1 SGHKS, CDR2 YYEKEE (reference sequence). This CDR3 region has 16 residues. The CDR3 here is CASSLDWGLFNSPLHF. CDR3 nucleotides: TGTGCCAGCAGCTTGGATTGGGGGCTTTTTAATTCACCCCTCCACTTT.

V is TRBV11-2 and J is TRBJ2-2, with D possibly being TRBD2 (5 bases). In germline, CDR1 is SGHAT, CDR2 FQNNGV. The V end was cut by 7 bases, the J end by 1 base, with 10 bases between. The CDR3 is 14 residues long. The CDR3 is CASNHGGNTGELFF. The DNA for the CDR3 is TGTGCCAGCAACCACGGAGGGAACACCGGGGAGCTGTTTTTT.

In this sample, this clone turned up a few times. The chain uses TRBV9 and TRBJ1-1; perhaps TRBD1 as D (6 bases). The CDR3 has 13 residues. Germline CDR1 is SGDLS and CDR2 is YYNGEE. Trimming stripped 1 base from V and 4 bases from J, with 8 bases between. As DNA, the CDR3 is TGTGCCAGCAGCGTAAAAGGGGGCACTGAAGCTTTCTTT. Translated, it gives CASSVKGGTEAFF. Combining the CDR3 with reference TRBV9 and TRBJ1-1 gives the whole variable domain DSGVTQTPKHLITATGQRVTLRCSPRSGDLSVYWYQQSLDQGLQFLIQYYNGEERAKGNILERFSAQQFPDLHSELNLSSLELGDSALYFCASSVKGGTEAFFGQGTRLTVV.

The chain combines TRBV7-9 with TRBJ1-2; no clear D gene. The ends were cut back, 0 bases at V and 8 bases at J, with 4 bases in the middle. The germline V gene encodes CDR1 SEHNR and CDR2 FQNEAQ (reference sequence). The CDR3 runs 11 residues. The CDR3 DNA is TGTGCCAGCAGCTTAGCAAGCGGCTACACCTTC. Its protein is CASSLASGYTF.

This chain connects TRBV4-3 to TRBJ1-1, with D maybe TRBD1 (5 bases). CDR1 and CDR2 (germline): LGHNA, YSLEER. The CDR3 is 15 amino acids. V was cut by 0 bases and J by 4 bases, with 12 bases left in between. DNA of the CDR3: TGCGCCAGCAGCCAAGAGCCAGGGTTTATCACTGAAGCTTTCTTT. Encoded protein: CASSQEPGFITEAFF.

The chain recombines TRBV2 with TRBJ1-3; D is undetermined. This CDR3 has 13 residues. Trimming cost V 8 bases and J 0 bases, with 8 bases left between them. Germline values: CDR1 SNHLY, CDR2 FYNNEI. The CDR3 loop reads CASSQSSGNTIYF. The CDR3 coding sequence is TGTGCCAGCTCACAGAGCTCTGGAAACACCATATATTTT.

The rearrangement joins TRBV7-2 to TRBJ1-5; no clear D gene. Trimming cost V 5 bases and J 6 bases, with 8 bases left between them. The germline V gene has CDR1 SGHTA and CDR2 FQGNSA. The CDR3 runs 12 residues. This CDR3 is CASSLPGQPQHF. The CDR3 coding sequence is TGTGCCAGCAGCCTACCTGGTCAGCCCCAGCATTTT.

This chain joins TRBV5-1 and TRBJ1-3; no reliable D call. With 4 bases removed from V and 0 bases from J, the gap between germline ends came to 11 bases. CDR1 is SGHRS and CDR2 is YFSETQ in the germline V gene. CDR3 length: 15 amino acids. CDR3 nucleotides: TGCGCCAGCAGCAGGACTATTGGCTCTGGAAACACCATATATTTT. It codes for CASSRTIGSGNTIYF.